This TCR beta chain derives from a study of lymphopenia after photon versus proton radiotherapy. Concerning this clone itself: What it binds is not known.

Findings of the study overall: Authors raise, but do not show, better survival with proton therapy.

Germline assignment: CDR1 SGHTS and CDR2 YDEGEE. V lost 7 bases to trimming and J lost 0 bases, with 18 bases between them. The CDR3 spans 16 residues. The assay was immunoSEQ multiplex PCR, and TCRdb's table has in-frame clones only and misses some. The sample contains roughly 42,000 clones, over 75% of which appear only once. The chain is built from TRBV5-8 and TRBJ2-3; tentatively, D is TRBD1 (6 bases). The specimen comprised peripheral blood, sampled from a patient treated with photon-based radiotherapy. This TCR was recovered from a man in his forties with gastric cancer. CDR3 region: CASPATGRPSTDTQYF. As DNA, the CDR3 is TGTGCCAGCCCAGCTACAGGGCGACCTAGCACAGATACGCAGTATTTT.